This T cell receptor beta chain was captured by sequencing in a study of cytomegalovirus exposure and HLA in healthy donors. Turning to the study itself: Earlier sequencing of 150 million to 200 million T cells yielded roughly 100 million unique TCR beta sequences.

This CDR3 comprises 13 residues. The germline gives CDR1 SGHTA, CDR2 FQGTGA. The V gene end was trimmed by 5 bases and the J gene end by 7 bases; junction bases not matched to a gene: 5. This clone is a singleton in its sample. Its antigen is unknown. Study conclusions and caveats: It was assumed in the presence/absence analyses that sequencing depth was roughly uniform across donors. Earlier results showed most TCR beta V segments being productive about 87% or about 30% of the time.

The PCR employed 60 Vbeta primers together with 13 Jbeta primers. This table comes from immunoSEQ multiplex PCR, and its TCRdb copy is limited to in-frame clones, with some not included. Of 60,000 to 75,000 clones in the sample, around 64% are singletons; the top ten hold around 3.1%. Sequenced: PBMCs. V gene TRBV7-3 combines with J gene TRBJ2-1; 7 positions match TRBD2. The sequence was obtained from a woman aged 50 to 65 in good health and CMV-seronegative. This CDR3 is CASSVTSKNEQFF. DNA for the CDR3: TGTGCCAGCAGCGTGACTAGCAAGAATGAGCAGTTCTTC.